This is a list of T cell receptor beta chains from one sample in a study of Graves' ophthalmopathy and Graves' hyperthyroidism. TCRdb ran MiXCR on the multiplex PCR reads and lists one entry per CDR3 protein. The repertoire holds about 400,000 distinct CDR3 sequences, 15% to 20% seen once, with roughly 1.5% in the top ten. Material for sequencing was peripheral blood. These receptors came from a woman under 30 with Graves' ophthalmopathy. The CDR3 runs from the conserved cysteine through the conserved F or W. The order of the fields is D gene, clone size, V gene, J gene, CDR3 DNA, CDR3 protein. A D gene is named only where the DNA matches it firmly. For some rows the clone size is stated as once, few or many, or as a class when expanded; others skip it.

.,many,TRBV6-1,TRBJ2-5,TGTGCCAGCACCACAGGAGAGACCCAGTACTTC,CASTTGETQYF
TRBD2,few,TRBV6-2/TRBV6-3,TRBJ2-7,TGTGCCAGCAGTTACGAGACTAGCGGCTACGAGCAGTACTTC,CASSYETSGYEQYF
.,many,TRBV29-1,TRBJ1-1,TGCAGCGTCTCGGGACAAATGAACACTGAAGCTTTCTTT,CSVSGQMNTEAFF
.,many,TRBV6-5,TRBJ1-5,TGTGCCAGCAGTTTTCAACAATATCAGCCCCAGCATTTT,CASSFQQYQPQHF
.,many,TRBV6-1,TRBJ1-3,TGTGCCAGCAGTGGGCAGGACGCCTCTGGAAACACCATATATTTT,CASSGQDASGNTIYF
.,.,TRBV9,TRBJ2-7,TGTGCCAGCAGCGTAGCCCCGGAGGGGTTCTACGAGCAGTACTTC,CASSVAPEGFYEQYF
.,many,TRBV7-2,TRBJ2-2,TGTGCCAGCAGCTTAGCCCCCGGGCCCGTGGGGGCCGGGGAGCTGTTTTTT,CASSLAPGPVGAGELFF
.,many,TRBV11-2,TRBJ1-6,TGTGCCAGCACCGCTTTCGGTTCATACGGAGGGCGAGGGAATAATTCACCCCTCCACTTT,CASTAFGSYGGRGNNSPLHF
.,many,TRBV5-1,TRBJ1-1,TGCGCCAGCAGCCCGCGGACCACGAACACTGAAGCTTTCTTT,CASSPRTTNTEAFF
.,few,TRBV15,TRBJ2-7,TGTGCCACCAGCAGAGAAGCGGGCCCCTACGAGCAGTACTTC,CATSREAGPYEQYF
.,once,TRBV20-1,TRBJ2-7,TGCGGTGCTAGAGGCAGGGGAAAGTCCTACGAGCAGTACTTC,CGARGRGKSYEQYF
TRBD2,many,TRBV11-2,TRBJ2-5,TGTGCCAGCAGCTTAGGACTAGCGCCTTACTTC,CASSLGLAPYF
.,many,TRBV7-2,TRBJ2-7,TGTGCCAGCAGCTTAGGACCCCCCCCAGGATCCTACGAGCAGTACTTC,CASSLGPPPGSYEQYF
TRBD1,many,TRBV7-6,TRBJ2-2,TGTGCCAGCAGCCCCAGACAGGGGGTGAACACCGGGGAGCTGTTTTTT,CASSPRQGVNTGELFF
.,many,TRBV7-8,TRBJ1-6,TGTGCCAGCAGCTCTTCCGCATATAGGCAGGCAACCCGAAGCTCCTATAATTCACCCCTCCACTTT,CASSSSAYRQATRSSYNSPLHF
.,many,TRBV19,TRBJ2-4,TGTGCCAGTAGTATTGAATGGGGGAACATTCAGTACTTC,CASSIEWGNIQYF
.,many,TRBV6-2/TRBV6-3,TRBJ1-2,TGTGCCAGCAGCCGAGACAACAAGCCCTATGGCTACACCTTC,CASSRDNKPYGYTF
.,many,TRBV12-3/TRBV12-4,TRBJ1-5,TGTGCCAGCAGACGAGGACAGATGGTTAATCAGCCCCAGCATTTT,CASRRGQMVNQPQHF
.,many,TRBV2,TRBJ2-7,TGTGCCACTACCGGCAGCTCCTACGAGCAGTACTTC,CATTGSSYEQYF
.,many,TRBV7-3,TRBJ2-2,TGTGCCAGCAGCTTAACCGAGGCGGGGCCTAACACCGGGGAGCTGTTTTTT,CASSLTEAGPNTGELFF
TRBD2,.,TRBV6-1,TRBJ2-7,TGTGCCAGCAGTGAAGCGTCACTAGCGGTAGCCTACGAGCAGTACTTC,CASSEASLAVAYEQYF
TRBD1,many,TRBV6-1,TRBJ1-1,TGTGCCAGCAGTCAGGGGACAGGCTATGACACTGAAGCTTTCTTT,CASSQGTGYDTEAFF
TRBD2,many,TRBV7-2,TRBJ2-7,TGTGCCAGCAGCCTCAGAAGTGAGCTAGCGGGAGTTCTCGGCTACGAGCAGTACTTC,CASSLRSELAGVLGYEQYF
.,.,TRBV12-5,TRBJ2-2,TGTGCTAGTGTCCACGCGAACACCGGGGAGCTGTTTTTT,CASVHANTGELFF
TRBD2,many,TRBV7-6,TRBJ2-7,TGTGCCAGCAGCTCCTTAGCGGGGGCCTCCTACGAGCAGTACTTC,CASSSLAGASYEQYF
.,many,TRBV5-1,TRBJ2-2,TGCGCCAGCAGCTCAGGGCCGAGAACCGGGGAGCTGTTTTTT,CASSSGPRTGELFF
.,many,TRBV6-8,TRBJ1-3,TGTGCCAGCAGTTACGATCGGCTCGTCGGGGGAAACACCATATATTTT,CASSYDRLVGGNTIYF
.,few,TRBV3-1,TRBJ2-7,TGTGCCAGCAGCCTTGCTCGAGAGGTCTACGAGCAGTACTTC,CASSLAREVYEQYF
.,many,TRBV4-3,TRBJ1-1,TGCGCCAGCAGCCAAGACCGGATGAACACTGAAGCTTTCTTT,CASSQDRMNTEAFF
.,many,TRBV7-2,TRBJ1-2,TGTGCCAGCAGGCCGGACCGGGCTTTTGGGGGCTACACCTTC,CASRPDRAFGGYTF
TRBD2,many,TRBV14,TRBJ2-5,TGTGCCAGCAGCCATCCCCAGACTAGCGGGAGCGGGGAGACCCAGTACTTC,CASSHPQTSGSGETQYF
.,many,TRBV10-1,TRBJ1-1,TGCGCCAGCAGTGTGGGGACCACCTCCGAAGCTTTCTTT,CASSVGTTSEAFF
.,many,TRBV20-1,TRBJ2-7,TGCAGTGCTATAACGACTAGAAGAGACCACGAGCAGTACTTC,CSAITTRRDHEQYF
.,many,TRBV12-3/TRBV12-4,TRBJ2-7,TGTGCCAGCAGTTTATCTAAGGGAGCCTCCTACGAGCAGTACTTC,CASSLSKGASYEQYF
TRBD2,many,TRBV7-2,TRBJ2-2,TGTGCCAGCAGCGCGACCGGGACTAGCGGGGGGGCGGGCACCGGGGAGCTGTTTTTT,CASSATGTSGGAGTGELFF
TRBD1,many,TRBV19,TRBJ2-7,TGTGCCAGTAGTTCCACGAACCGGGACAGATTCTACGAGCAGTACTTC,CASSSTNRDRFYEQYF
.,many,TRBV5-5,TRBJ2-7,TGTGCCAGCAGCTTGGCCGGGACCGAATTAGAAGAGCAGTACTTC,CASSLAGTELEEQYF
.,many,TRBV27,TRBJ2-5,TGTGCCGCCGGTGGCTCCCGAGGGGAGACCCAGTACTTC,CAAGGSRGETQYF
TRBD2,.,TRBV20-1,TRBJ2-7,TGCAGTGCTGGGCCTAGCGGGAGGGCTTATGAGCAGTACTTC,CSAGPSGRAYEQYF
.,many,TRBV4-2,TRBJ2-4,TGTGCCAGCAGCCAAGAATCGGCCGCACAGAGGTTGGGTAACATTCAGTACTTC,CASSQESAAQRLGNIQYF
.,once,TRBV29-1,TRBJ2-3,TGCAGCGTTGGGCACACAGATACGCAGTATTTT,CSVGHTDTQYF
.,many,TRBV28,TRBJ1-3,TGTGCCAGCAGTTTGTACAGGACTGGAAACACCATATATTTT,CASSLYRTGNTIYF
TRBD2,many,TRBV9,TRBJ2-7,TGTGCCAGCAGCGTACTGGCGGGGGGTACCGAGCAGTACTTC,CASSVLAGGTEQYF
.,many,TRBV6-1,TRBJ2-5,TGTGCCAGCAGTGACTATCTTATGCGAGAGACCCAGTACTTC,CASSDYLMRETQYF
.,many,TRBV6-1,TRBJ2-5,TGTGCCAGCAGAAGATCGCCCCAGGGGGGAGGAGTGGAGACCCAGTACTTC,CASRRSPQGGGVETQYF